One and the same sample provided the 20 T cell receptor beta chains below, sequenced in a study of blood T cell repertoires in COVID-19. Sequenced by immunoSEQ multiplex PCR; TCRdb stores in-frame clones only, minus some. The table records about 210,000 clones, approximately 91% of them present only once. The material sequenced was peripheral blood. The receptors derive from a man aged 35-49 years with acute or convalescent COVID-19.

J is TRBJ1-6 and V is TRBV7-9, with TRBD1 as a possible D gene (5 bases). Trimming pared 3 bases from V and 6 bases from J, leaving 9 bases between. The germline V gene encodes CDR1 SEHNR and CDR2 FQNEAQ (reference sequence). The CDR3 consists of 14 residues. The CDR3 here is CASSFRQGNSPLHF. CDR3 sequence (DNA): TGTGCCAGCAGCTTCCGGCAGGGTAATTCACCCCTCCACTTT.

This chain joins TRBV6-2 or TRBV6-3 and TRBJ2-5, with 8 nucleotides matching TRBD2. CDR3 size: 20 residues. J gave up 3 bases and V 2 bases, and 20 bases lay outside the gene matches. Germline V gene sequence: CDR1 MNHEY, CDR2 SVGEGT. The CDR3 loop is CASSYLPPQGIGREEETQYF. The CDR3 DNA is TGTGCCAGCAGTTACCTACCCCCCCAGGGGATTGGGCGGGAGGAAGAGACCCAGTACTTC.

The CDR3 loop reads CASSRLAGTSTDTQYF. As DNA, the CDR3 is TGTGCCAGCAGCCGCCTAGCGGGGACCTCCACAGATACGCAGTATTTT. The V and J genes are TRBV2 and TRBJ2-3, with TRBD2 matching 9 bases. J lost 2 bases, V lost 6 bases, and 9 bases had no gene match. CDR3 length: 16 residues. Germline-derived CDR1 and CDR2 are SNHLY and FYNNEI.

This chain links TRBV28 with TRBJ1-5; TRBD1 aligns across 7 bases. Germline CDR1 and CDR2: MDHEN and SYDVKM. This CDR3 is built from 18 residues. With 6 bases clipped from V and 0 bases from J, the junction kept 14 bases outside the gene matches. CDR3 loop: CASSPSTGVGFSNQPQHF. The CDR3, as DNA: TGTGCCAGCAGCCCATCAACAGGGGTGGGATTTAGCAATCAGCCCCAGCATTTT.

The gene calls are TRBV14 and TRBJ2-3, with D possibly matching TRBD2 (6 bases). Trimming shortened V by 6 bases and J by 2 bases, and 15 bases separated the two germline ends. The CDR3 is 15 residues long. The V gene's germline CDR1 is SGHDN and CDR2 FVKESK. The CDR3 DNA sequence: TGTGCCAGCAGTCCGGGACTCCATTACACAGATACGCAGTATTTT. The encoded protein is CASSPGLHYTDTQYF.

The chain uses TRBV27 and TRBJ2-7; TRBD2 matches at 10 bases. This CDR3 comprises 15 residues. The germline V gene has CDR1 MNHEY and CDR2 SMNVEV (reference sequence). V dropped 3 bases and J dropped 4; count of bases not matched to a gene: 6. The CDR3: CASSLDHSGRYEQYF. DNA for the CDR3: TGTGCCAGCAGTTTGGATCATAGCGGGAGGTACGAGCAGTACTTC.

The chain employs TRBV7-6 and TRBJ2-7, with TRBD1 as a possible D gene (5 bases). The CDR3 consists of 14 residues. Looked up from germline, CDR1 is SGHVS and CDR2 is FNYEAQ. Between the trimmed V and J ends, which lost 2 bases and 5 bases, there was a span of 13 bases. The CDR3 sequence: CASSLRAGNDEQYF. In nucleotides, the CDR3 is TGTGCCAGCAGCTTAAGGGCAGGGAACGACGAGCAGTACTTC.

The chain couples TRBV6-5 to TRBJ2-7; 8 bases align to TRBD2. This CDR3 has 15 amino acids. After removal of 5 bases from V and 1 base from J, the junction contained 7 bases not matched to a gene. Per the germline V gene, CDR1 is MNHEY and CDR2 is SVGAGI. The CDR3 DNA follows: TGTGCCAGCAGTCCCGGGGGGGACCAGTCCTACGAGCAGTACTTC. It yields the protein CASSPGGDQSYEQYF.

A few counts support this clone. The chain joins TRBV19 to TRBJ2-7, with 8 bases fitting TRBD1. Trimming cost V 6 bases and J 3 bases; bases outside gene matches: 7. Germline V gene data show CDR1 as LNHDA and CDR2 as SQIVND (reference sequence). The CDR3 contains 14 residues. CDR3 region: CASSRAGGDYEQYF. The CDR3 region has the DNA TGTGCCAGTAGCCGCGCAGGGGGCGACTACGAGCAGTACTTC.

This clone is a singleton in its sample. The rearrangement joins TRBV7-9 to TRBJ2-7; D perhaps matches TRBD1 (6 bases). The CDR3 has 15 amino acids. V gave up 1 base and J gave up 5 bases, with 15 bases separating them. The germline V gene has CDR1 SEHNR and CDR2 FQNEAQ (reference sequence). CDR3 coding DNA: TGTGCCAGCAGCTTAGGGTCGGCAGGGGACCACGAGCAGTACTTC. Amino acids: CASSLGSAGDHEQYF.

This clone has at least ten counts. V usage is TRBV9 and J usage is TRBJ2-3, with 8 bases aligning to TRBD2. The CDR3 consists of 13 residues. V lost 3 bases, J lost 6 bases, and 3 bases stayed unmatched. Germline values: CDR1 SGDLS, CDR2 YYNGEE. CDR3 sequence: CASSAGGMDTQYF. Written as DNA, the CDR3 is TGTGCCAGCAGCGCGGGAGGGATGGATACGCAGTATTTT.

The V gene is TRBV6-1, the J gene TRBJ1-1; the D is unclear. Trimming removed 3 bases at V and 5 bases at J, with 10 bases between. Germline V gene sequence: CDR1 MNHNS, CDR2 SASEGT. The CDR3 runs 13 residues. In DNA form, the CDR3 reads TGTGCCAGCAGTGATCTAGGTGTAACTGAAGCTTTCTTT. Its protein is CASSDLGVTEAFF.

J is TRBJ2-3 and V is TRBV27; 11 bases are shared with TRBD2. Germline trimming cut 5 bases from V and 3 bases from J; bases unmatched to any gene: 4. CDR1 and CDR2 from the germline V gene are MNHEY and SMNVEV (reference sequence). The CDR3 runs 15 residues. The CDR3 DNA sequence: TGTGCCAGCAGTAAGCCTAGCGGGGGGACAGATACGCAGTATTTT. Translating it yields CASSKPSGGTDTQYF.

V gene TRBV4-2 combines with J gene TRBJ2-2, with D perhaps TRBD1 (6 bases). V gave up 0 bases and J gave up 4 bases, with 9 bases separating them. CDR3 length equals 15 residues. Germline lookup yields CDR1 LGHNA and CDR2 YNFKEQ. Here the CDR3 reads CASSQDPGVTGELFF. The DNA of the CDR3 is TGTGCCAGCAGCCAAGACCCAGGGGTCACCGGGGAGCTGTTTTTT.

The rearrangement links TRBV5-1 to TRBJ1-6; weak D call: TRBD1 (5 bases). The CDR3 has 16 residues. Deletions cut 4 bases from V and 0 bases from J, with 11 bases between. Germline CDR1 is SGHRS and CDR2 is YFSETQ. The CDR3 nucleotides are TGCGCCAGCAGCACGGACAAGAGCTCCTATAATTCACCCCTCCACTTT. Translation: CASSTDKSSYNSPLHF. Full variable domain (rest looked up from reference TRBV5-1 and TRBJ1-6): KAGVTQTPRYLIKTRGQQVTLSCSPISGHRSVSWYQQTPGQGLQFLFEYFSETQRNKGNFPGRFSGRQFSNSRSEMNVSTLELGDSALYLCASSTDKSSYNSPLHFGNGTRLTVT.

The rearrangement uses TRBV5-1 and TRBJ1-5; the match to TRBD1 covers 7 bases. V gave up 5 bases and J gave up 0 bases; unmatched junction bases: 8. This CDR3 has 16 amino acids. CDR1 and CDR2 (germline): SGHRS, YFSETQ. The CDR3 coding sequence is TGCGCCAGCAGACCTGGGACAGCAGGTAGCAATCAGCCCCAGCATTTT. Translating it yields CASRPGTAGSNQPQHF.

The V and J genes are TRBV5-1 and TRBJ2-1; a possible D gene is TRBD2 (5 bases). Looked up from germline, CDR1 is SGHRS and CDR2 is YFSETQ. The CDR3 runs 16 residues. Trimming removed 5 bases at V and 0 bases at J, with 15 bases between. Here the CDR3 reads CASRPGSRSSYNEQFF. The CDR3 region has the DNA TGCGCCAGCAGACCGGGGAGCCGTAGCTCCTACAATGAGCAGTTCTTC.

The gene calls are TRBV4-1 and TRBJ2-7, with TRBD2 matching over 7 bases. The germline gives CDR1 MGHRA, CDR2 YSYEKL. V shed 1 base, J shed 4 bases, and the junction held 7 bases outside the gene matches. This CDR3 is 15 amino acids long. This chain's CDR3 is CASSQAASGSYEQYF. CDR3 nucleotides: TGCGCCAGCAGCCAAGCGGCTAGCGGATCATACGAGCAGTACTTC.

V is TRBV18 and J is TRBJ2-7; possible D gene TRBD2, 6 bases. Germline CDR1 KGHSH, CDR2 LQKENI. The CDR3 length is 15 residues. The V and J ends lost 0 bases and 3 bases respectively, with 12 bases between them. CDR3 residues: CASSPPSVGGYEQYF. CDR3 in DNA: TGTGCCAGCTCACCACCGAGCGTCGGGGGCTACGAGCAGTACTTC.

This chain joins TRBV19 and TRBJ1-3; no definite D call. With 2 bases removed from V and 0 bases from J, the gap between germline ends came to 8 bases. Germline CDR1 LNHDA, CDR2 SQIVND (reference sequence). The CDR3 sequence is 15 residues long. The CDR3 region is CASSISGSSGNTIYF. DNA of the CDR3: TGTGCCAGTAGTATATCTGGCAGCTCTGGAAACACCATATATTTT.